Below, one TCR beta chain is given with its context. Each ophthalmopathy patient scored at least 3 on the Clinical Activity Score and at least 4 on NOSPECS grade, with duration under 3 months. Extraction of PBMCs used 8 to 10 ml of fresh peripheral blood. The data were taken from a study of T cells in Graves' hyperthyroidism and ophthalmopathy. The CDR3 extends over 18 amino acids. The junction had 15 bases not matched to a gene; V was cut back by 4 bases and J by 4 bases. Germline V gives CDR1 SGHVS, CDR2 FNYEAQ. Amplified regions were TCR beta CDR3 sequences from RNA transcripts. Initially, a first-round RT-PCR of the TCR CDR3 employed the HTBI primer set. TCRdb called the multiplex PCR reads again in MiXCR, with one record for every CDR3 protein. This table has about 460,000 distinct CDR3 sequences, about 22% appearing once.

The clonotype comes from an older woman with Graves' ophthalmopathy. Sequenced input: blood. This chain uses TRBV7-6 with TRBJ2-3, with 9 nucleotides matching TRBD1. CDR3 bases: TGTGCCAGCAGCTCCAAGGACTACAGGGGGCGGGGACCAGATACGCAGTATTTT. Protein: CASSSKDYRGRGPDTQYF.